Described below is a single TCR beta chain sequence and its context. Antigen unknown. This sample is part of a study of tumor-infiltrating lymphocytes in localized non-small cell lung cancer. Study context: Some samples were collected after neoadjuvant chemotherapy; smokers, never-smokers and several histologies were included.

Points from the study as a whole: Technical variation could not be separated from intratumor heterogeneity here. Only some patients had TCR sequencing, depending on available tissue. Higher tumor T cell infiltration than in uninvolved lung was supported by TCRbeta sequencing.

V was pared by 0 bases and J by 0 bases, with 3 bases between. The CDR3 is 13 amino acids. Germline V gene data show CDR1 as SGHDT and CDR2 as YYEEEE. The assay was immunoSEQ multiplex PCR, and TCRdb's table has in-frame clones only and misses some. The sample shows 20,000 to 25,000 clones, about 80% of them seen only once. Source material: lung tumor tissue. This clonotype was obtained from a human donor with non-small cell lung cancer. The V call is TRBV5-6, the J call TRBJ2-5; no clear D. The CDR3 loop reads CASSLDHQETQYF. The CDR3 DNA reads TGTGCCAGCAGCTTGGACCACCAAGAGACCCAGTACTTC.